This record looks at one T cell receptor (beta chain) sequence and its context. The sample's time point: newly diagnosed GD, antithyroid drugs for less than 3 months. With RNA extracted from PBMCs as input, the TCR library was made. Researchers made TCR beta libraries by using iRepertoire HTBI primers and running Arm-PCR on CDR3 regions. In TCRdb, the multiplex PCR reads were re-called with MiXCR into one record per CDR3 protein. The profile shows 420,000 or so distinct CDR3 sequences, roughly 15% of them singletons. The data were obtained in a study of regulatory T cells in long-lasting Graves disease. CDR1 is SQVTM and CDR2 is ANQGSEA in the germline V gene. CDR3 length: 13 amino acids. V lost 3 bases and J 5 bases, leaving 10 bases between the germline ends. These records were also assigned to another study, of T cells in Graves' hyperthyroidism and ophthalmopathy. That work contributes: Uncontrolled infection, other autoimmune disease, pregnancy or lactation led to exclusion.

This chain joins TRBV29-1 and TRBJ2-2, with D perhaps assigned TRBD1 or TRBD2 (6 bases each). The TCR was taken from a woman between 18 and 29 years old with Graves disease. The sample here was peripheral blood mononuclear cells (PBMCs), taken at new diagnosis, from a patient treated with antithyroid drugs. DNA of the CDR3: TGCAGCGTTGAGCGGGGACAAACCGGGGAGCTGTTTTTT. Translated: CSVERGQTGELFF.